This T cell receptor beta chain derives from a study of siplizumab effects on memory and regulatory T cells. The ends were cut back, 0 bases at V and 4 bases at J, with 11 bases in the middle. The CDR3 has 15 amino acids. Per germline, CDR1 SGDLS and CDR2 YYNGEE. The repertoire was sequenced with immunoSEQ multiplex PCR; TCRdb's copy has only in-frame clones and lacks some. The sample shows about 100,000 clones, 91% of them seen only once. The rearrangement joins TRBV9 to TRBJ2-1, with D uncertain. The receptor's source is a human donor in good health. Some clones in this sample may be carry-over from other donors' samples. Sequenced sample: CD4+ T cells sorted from blood. CDR3 protein: CASSVAVSPYNEQFF. Here the CDR3 DNA reads TGTGCCAGCAGCGTAGCCGTCAGTCCATACAATGAGCAGTTCTTC.